The clone carrying this T cell receptor beta chain appeared many times. The target antigen is unknown. Unique molecular identifiers were affixed to discrete cDNA molecules within the library. Source study methods: TCR counts had a median of about 99,000 per sample and spanned 23,224 to 690,600. TCRdb ran MiXCR on the RACE reads and lists one entry per CDR3 protein. The authors' filters were not applied to this entry. The sample comprises some 45,000 distinct CDR3 sequences, nearly 4.5% of which are singletons, and under 7% rests with the top ten. The sample is drawn from a study of human T cells and chemical hapten exposure. Study in general: Among samples, TCR yields varied mainly because of small differences in pooled library volume.

Study-level results: Unchanged with DPC sensitization were TCRs above 1 in 1000 frequency.

This CDR3 contains 14 residues. The V gene's germline CDR1 is MGHRA and CDR2 YSYEKL. V was clipped by 0 bases and J by 1 base, with 6 bases between them. Time point in this sample: healthy volunteer bleed at 2 weeks. Total RNA was isolated from whole blood that had not been fractionated. V and J are TRBV4-1 and TRBJ1-1; D uncertain. The receptor's source is a human donor in good health. Some clones in this sample may be carry-over from other donors' samples. Sequencing was performed on whole blood. CDR3 sequence: CASSQDTANTEAFF. The CDR3 bases are TGCGCCAGCAGCCAAGATACGGCGAACACTGAAGCTTTCTTT.